The 18 T cell receptor beta chains below were found in one sample sequenced in a study of blood T cell repertoires in COVID-19. TCRdb's table, derived via immunoSEQ multiplex PCR, lists solely in-frame clones and lacks some. The sample lists about 120,000 clones; around 87% were seen once. The sequenced sample was peripheral blood. These receptors were obtained from a woman in her seventies with acute or convalescent COVID-19.

This chain connects TRBV28 to TRBJ2-7, with TRBD1 as a possible D gene (6 bases). The germline V gene encodes CDR1 MDHEN and CDR2 SYDVKM. V lost 7 bases to trimming and J lost 2 bases, with 15 bases between them. The CDR3 contains 14 residues. In DNA form, the CDR3 reads TGTGCCAGCACGTCAGTGGGGGCCGCCTACGAGCAGTACTTC. It specifies CASTSVGAAYEQYF.

This clone came up once. The chain uses TRBV7-3 and TRBJ2-1, with TRBD2 identical over 10 bases. The junction had 3 bases not matched to a gene; V was cut back by 4 bases and J by 6 bases. Germline V gives CDR1 SGHTA, CDR2 FQGTGA. This CDR3 contains 14 residues. CDR3 sequence: CASSSSGGINEQFF. The CDR3 bases are TGTGCCAGCAGCTCTAGCGGGGGAATCAATGAGCAGTTCTTC. Together with reference TRBV7-3 and TRBJ2-1, the CDR3 gives the full variable domain: GAGVSQTPSNKVTEKGKYVELRCDPISGHTALYWYRQSLGQGPEFLIYFQGTGAADDSGLPNDRFFAVRPEGSVSTLKIQRTERGDSAVYLCASSSSGGINEQFFGPGTRLTVL.

The chain couples TRBV14 to TRBJ1-1; D possibly corresponds to TRBD1 (6 bases). The CDR3 consists of 14 residues. The germline V gene encodes CDR1 SGHDN and CDR2 FVKESK. Trimming removed 3 bases at V and 7 bases at J, with 15 bases between. The CDR3 DNA is TGTGCCAGCAGCCAGACGTTGGGACACCATGAAGCTTTCTTT. Protein: CASSQTLGHHEAFF.

This clone was counted only a few times. This sequence joins TRBV28 and TRBJ2-7, with TRBD1 matching over 8 bases. Germline V CDR1 and CDR2: MDHEN, SYDVKM. V shed 6 bases and J 1 base; nucleotides not matched to a gene: 8. The CDR3 consists of 15 residues. CDR3 DNA: TGTGCCAGCAGGAGCGGACAGGGCTTTTCCTACGAGCAGTACTTC. It codes for CASRSGQGFSYEQYF.

This chain joins TRBV30 and TRBJ2-7; TRBD2 matches at 12 bases. The V gene's germline CDR1 is GTSNPN and CDR2 SVGIG (reference sequence). CDR3 length: 14 amino acids. The V and J ends lost 5 bases and 1 base, in that order; junction bases with no gene match: 3. CDR3 residues: CAWLAGGHSYEQYF. As DNA, the CDR3 is TGTGCCTGGCTAGCGGGGGGGCATTCCTACGAGCAGTACTTC.

This chain joins TRBV28 and TRBJ1-2; D might be TRBD1 (5 bases). This CDR3 is built from 13 residues. V was trimmed by 3 bases and J by 4 bases, leaving 9 bases between them. Germline values: CDR1 MDHEN, CDR2 SYDVKM. The CDR3 loop is CASSFKGFYGYTF. CDR3 nucleotides: TGTGCCAGCAGTTTCAAGGGGTTCTATGGCTACACCTTC.

This clone was seen once. This chain links TRBV10-2 with TRBJ1-5; TRBD1 agrees at 10 bases. V dropped 5 bases and J dropped 6; count of bases not matched to a gene: 7. CDR1 is WSHSY and CDR2 is SAAADI in the germline V gene. The CDR3 totals 15 residues. This chain's CDR3 is CASSPTGGEGQPQHF. The CDR3 nucleotides read TGCGCCAGCAGTCCGACAGGGGGCGAAGGTCAGCCCCAGCATTTT.

In this sample, this clone turned up a few times. CDR3 protein: CASSPQGTYGYTF. The CDR3 DNA sequence: TGTGCCAGCAGTCCCCAGGGGACGTACGGCTACACCTTC. The gene calls are TRBV12-3 or TRBV12-4 and TRBJ1-2; tentatively, D is TRBD1 (6 bases). Deletions cut 5 bases from V and 8 bases from J, with 15 bases between. CDR3 length: 13 residues.

This clone was found a few times. The V and J genes are TRBV4-1 and TRBJ1-3, with TRBD1 as a possible D gene (5 bases). Germline V CDR1 and CDR2: MGHRA, YSYEKL. Trimming left V 0 bases short and J 0 bases short, with 15 bases between. The CDR3 has 18 amino acids. For the CDR3, the DNA is TGCGCCAGCAGCCAAGACGAAGTCGGGGGGGTCTCTGGAAACACCATATATTTT. It codes for CASSQDEVGGVSGNTIYF.

In DNA form, the CDR3 reads TGTGCCAGCAGCGCACAGGGTTCCTCTAATGAAAAACTGTTTTTT. Amino acids: CASSAQGSSNEKLFF. The V gene is TRBV9, the J gene TRBJ1-4; TRBD1 might be the D (6 bases). V was cut by 3 bases and J by 3 bases, with 12 bases left in between. Germline V gives CDR1 SGDLS, CDR2 YYNGEE. This CDR3 has 15 amino acids.

The chain joins TRBV11-2 to TRBJ1-2; 7 nucleotides line up with TRBD1. CDR3 size: 12 residues. Germline-derived CDR1 and CDR2 are SGHAT and FQNNGV. The junction had 5 bases not matched to a gene; V was cut back by 4 bases and J by 9 bases. The CDR3 region has the DNA TGTGCCAGCAGCTCTTCAGGGGGTAGCTACACCTTC. It specifies CASSSSGGSYTF.

The V gene is TRBV4-1, the J gene TRBJ2-3, with 7 bases matching TRBD2. Germline V lookup: CDR1 MGHRA, CDR2 YSYEKL. The V segment lost 4 bases and the J segment 3 bases; nucleotides outside the gene matches: 7. The CDR3 length is 15 residues. The CDR3 spells CASSRAGVVTDTQYF. The DNA of the CDR3 is TGCGCCAGCAGCCGGGCGGGGGTGGTGACAGATACGCAGTATTTT.

This clone was seen only once. V is TRBV5-1 and J is TRBJ1-2; D possibly corresponds to TRBD1 (5 bases). The CDR3 is 17 amino acids. V was shortened by 4 bases and J by 1 base, with 20 bases between the two germline ends. Germline CDR1 SGHRS, CDR2 YFSETQ. DNA for the CDR3: TGCGCCAGCAGCCCGCTCGTAGGGGCAGGGTTTAACTATGGCTACACCTTC. The encoded protein is CASSPLVGAGFNYGYTF.

The chain recombines TRBV6-5 with TRBJ2-3, with D possibly TRBD2 on 7 matching bases. V lost 7 bases to trimming and J lost 4 bases, with 15 bases between them. Germline V CDR1 and CDR2: MNHEY, SVGAGI. CDR3 length: 14 amino acids. CDR3 in amino acids: CASIPGGRADTQYF. CDR3 nucleotide sequence: TGTGCCAGCATACCGGGGGGCCGTGCAGATACGCAGTATTTT.

V and J are TRBV6-1 and TRBJ1-5; perhaps TRBD1 as D (6 bases). The CDR3 is 17 residues long. Trimming cost V 4 bases and J 0 bases, with 16 bases left between them. Germline CDR1 MNHNS, CDR2 SASEGT. The CDR3 DNA sequence: TGTGCCAGCAGTGGCCCCCCTGGACAGATTAGCAATCAGCCCCAGCATTTT. It specifies CASSGPPGQISNQPQHF.

The chain joins TRBV19 to TRBJ2-2; TRBD1 agrees at 11 bases. The germline V gene encodes CDR1 LNHDA and CDR2 SQIVND (reference sequence). After removal of 3 bases from V and 7 bases from J, the junction contained 4 bases not matched to a gene. The CDR3 covers 15 residues. The CDR3 sequence: CASSIRTGGHGELFF. The CDR3 region has the DNA TGTGCCAGTAGTATTAGGACAGGGGGCCACGGGGAGCTGTTTTTT. Supplemented by reference TRBV19 and TRBJ2-2, the full variable domain reads DGGITQSPKYLFRKEGQNVTLSCEQNLNHDAMYWYRQDPGQGLRLIYYSQIVNDFQKGDIAEGYSVSREKKESFPLTVTSAQKNPTAFYLCASSIRTGGHGELFFGEGSRLTVL.

The chain couples TRBV14 to TRBJ2-5; 7 bases agree with TRBD1. There are 15 residues in the CDR3. From germline, CDR1 is SGHDN and CDR2 FVKESK. J gave up 2 bases and V 2 bases, and 5 bases lay outside the gene matches. The CDR3 coding sequence is TGTGCCAGCAGCCAACATGACAGGGAGCAAGAGACCCAGTACTTC. Translated: CASSQHDREQETQYF.

This chain uses TRBV4-2 with TRBJ2-7, with 8 nucleotides matching TRBD2. Germline values: CDR1 LGHNA, CDR2 YNFKEQ. V dropped 0 bases and J dropped 2; count of bases not matched to a gene: 6. The CDR3 extends over 16 amino acids. CDR3 coding DNA: TGTGCCAGCAGCCAAGATACAGCGGGGGAGACCTACGAGCAGTACTTC. Its protein is CASSQDTAGETYEQYF.